Sequencing of this T cell receptor (beta chain) was carried out in a study of T cell responses to AZD1222 COVID-19 vaccine. As for the study in general: The analysis combined second doses at about 4 or about 12 weeks.

Study conclusions and caveats: CD4 TCRs associated with vaccination spanned spike, dominating at 160-218 and 743-854. Spike-specific TCR breadth and depth went up after people got two AZD1222 doses.

Germline V gives CDR1 MDHEN, CDR2 SYDVKM. CDR3 length equals 16 residues. V lost 3 bases and J 5 bases, leaving 17 bases between the germline ends. Sequencing was performed with immunoSEQ multiplex PCR; in TCRdb, only in-frame clones are kept and a portion is missing. Counted here are over 95,000 clones, 85% to 90% occurring once; the ten biggest clones make up 6.5% to 8%. Turning to this clone: Its specificity is not known.

The clonotype comes from an adult in good health. The chain is built from TRBV28 and TRBJ1-5; D possibly corresponds to TRBD1 (6 bases). The specimen was peripheral blood, collected on day 0 of AZD1222 vaccination. In nucleotides, the CDR3 is TGTGCCAGCAGTTTGCGCGGGGGCCCCTTTTATCAGCCCCAGCATTTT. This codes for CASSLRGGPFYQPQHF. Filled out from reference TRBV28 and TRBJ1-5, the complete variable domain reads DVKVTQSSRYLVKRTGEKVFLECVQDMDHENMFWYRQDPGLGLRLIYFSYDVKMKEKGDIPEGYSVSREKKERFSLILESASTNQTSMYLCASSLRGGPFYQPQHFGDGTRLSIL.